This record concerns one TCR beta chain sequence. Method: immunoSEQ multiplex PCR; TCRdb's copy keeps in-frame clones and lacks some. Counted here are around 330,000 clones, 80% to 90% occurring once; the ten biggest clones make up just under 9%. The sample belongs to a study of blood T cell repertoires in COVID-19. Adults between about 18 and 89 years of age took part from 24 US areas. Recovered participants had two consecutive negative NP/OP PCR tests, healthcare professional clearance, or symptom resolution. Sequencing input: PBMCs or T cells enriched from blood (not recorded which). The sequence was obtained from a young woman who had recovered from COVID-19.

CDR3 nucleotides: TGTGCCAGCAGTTCCCGGAGGAGTGGCACAGATACGCAGTATTTT. Translating gives CASSSRRSGTDTQYF. The chain has TRBV28 and TRBJ2-3, with a tentative D call TRBD2 (5 bases). CDR3 length: 15 residues. Germline V CDR1 and CDR2: MDHEN, SYDVKM. V was shortened by 4 bases and J by 1 base, with 12 bases between the two germline ends.